These T cell receptor beta chains were read from a single sample in a study of CD8+CD57+ T cells in acquired aplastic anemia. TCRdb reanalysed the reads using MiXCR and keeps one entry per CDR3 protein. The table lists about 180,000 distinct CDR3 sequences, 40% to 55% of them singletons. Sequencing was done on a sample of sorted CD4+, CD8+, or CD8+CD57+ T cells (not recorded which) from PBMCs. The source is a human donor in good health. CDR3s include the opening cysteine and the closing phenylalanine or tryptophan. A D gene is named only where the DNA matches it firmly. The size of a clone is reported for some rows only, either as once, few or many, or as a class for expanded clones.

TRBJ2-5,TRBV4-2,19,-,TRBD2,TGTGCCAGCAGCCAAGGCGCGGCGGGAGGCCCCCTCTCTGGAGAGACCCAGTACTTC,CASSQGAAGGPLSGETQYF
TRBJ2-5,TRBV20-1,13,few,-,TGCAGTGCTAGTTTAACCCCCATGGAGACCCAGTACTTC,CSASLTPMETQYF
TRBJ1-2,TRBV6-1,12,many,-,TGTGCCAGCAGCAGGACAGCCTATGGCTACACCTTC,CASSRTAYGYTF
TRBJ1-4,TRBV7-9,13,-,-,TGTGCCACCTCGGAGGGCAGTAATGAAAAACTGTTTTTT,CATSEGSNEKLFF
TRBJ2-5,TRBV24-1,16,many,TRBD2,TGTGCCACCAGTGATGCAGGGACTAGCGGTCTGCAGACCCAGTACTTC,CATSDAGTSGLQTQYF
TRBJ1-4,TRBV28,12,-,-,TGTGCCAGCAGTTTCGGGGGGGCTTGGCTGTTTTTT,CASSFGGAWLFF
TRBJ2-1,TRBV25-1,19,-,TRBD2,TGTGCCAGCAGACCTTCTCGGGGACTAGCGGAGGGACAGGTCAATGAGCAGTTCTTC,CASRPSRGLAEGQVNEQFF
TRBJ2-1,TRBV20-1,16,many,-,TGCAGTGCTAGAGATCAGGGGGAGGTCGCCTACAATGAGCAGTTCTTC,CSARDQGEVAYNEQFF
TRBJ2-2,TRBV19,15,once,-,TGTGCCAGCAGCTCACTGGACAGCAACACCGGGGAGCTGTTTTTT,CASSSLDSNTGELFF
TRBJ2-5,TRBV18,13,many,-,TGTGCCAGCTCACCACCTGGTGCAGAGACCCAGTACTTC,CASSPPGAETQYF
TRBJ2-3,TRBV19,13,-,-,TGTGCCAGTGCTCCCGCGGGTCCAGATACGCAGTATTTT,CASAPAGPDTQYF
TRBJ2-7,TRBV10-3,13,few,TRBD1,TGTGCCAGCAACCGGGACAGCACTTACGAGCAGTACTTC,CASNRDSTYEQYF
TRBJ2-1,TRBV24-1,15,many,TRBD2,TGTGCCACCAGTGATGGGAACGGGGGGATCCATGAGCAGTTCTTC,CATSDGNGGIHEQFF
TRBJ2-5,TRBV20-1,13,-,TRBD1,TGCAGTGCTAGGACCGGGACAGGTCGGACCCAGTACTTC,CSARTGTGRTQYF
TRBJ2-1,TRBV20-1,14,many,-,TGCAGTGCTAGAGCGGGCGGGAATAAGAATGAGCAGTTCTTC,CSARAGGNKNEQFF
TRBJ2-7,TRBV29-1,14,many,TRBD1,TGCAGCGTCTCGGTCCGGGACAGCACCTACGAGCAGTACTTC,CSVSVRDSTYEQYF
TRBJ2-1,TRBV2,14,-,-,TGTGCCAGCAGTGAATACTTGAGTGGGAGGGAGCAGTTCTTC,CASSEYLSGREQFF
TRBJ1-4,TRBV6-1,14,-,TRBD1,TGTGCCAGCGGACAGGGAGGTACTAATGAAAAACTGTTTTTT,CASGQGGTNEKLFF
TRBJ1-1,TRBV9,18,-,TRBD1,TGTGCCAGCAGCGTAACAGACAGGGGGGTATTTCGGGACACTGAAGCTTTCTTT,CASSVTDRGVFRDTEAFF
TRBJ2-5,TRBV7-9,15,many,TRBD1,TGTGCCAGCAGCGCCCCGACAGGGGGCTTGGAGACCCAGTACTTC,CASSAPTGGLETQYF
TRBJ2-6,TRBV5-1,16,many,TRBD1,TGCGCCAGCGGACAGGGGGCCTTAGCAGGGGCCAACGTCCTGACTTTC,CASGQGALAGANVLTF
TRBJ2-3,TRBV25-1,13,-,-,TGTGCCAGCAGTCGAGTAAGAACAGATACGCAGTATTTT,CASSRVRTDTQYF
TRBJ1-4,TRBV7-2,12,many,-,TGTGCCAGCAGCTTAGCCAGGGAAAAACTGTTTTTT,CASSLAREKLFF
TRBJ1-6,TRBV19,15,few,TRBD1,TGTGCCAGTAGTACCGGGACAGGGATTAGATCACCCCTCCACTTT,CASSTGTGIRSPLHF
TRBJ1-2,TRBV18,15,few,-,TGTGCCAGCTCACCCCTGGGGAGGGACTATGGTGGCTACACCTTC,CASSPLGRDYGGYTF
TRBJ2-3,TRBV4-2,20,-,TRBD2,TGTGCCAGCAGCCCCGGAAGCTATAGCGGGGGGGCCGGCAGCACAGATACGCAGTATTTT,CASSPGSYSGGAGSTDTQYF
TRBJ1-2,TRBV9,14,many,-,TGTGCCAGCAGGCCACTTAGGGAGGGGAAAGGCTACACCTTC,CASRPLREGKGYTF
TRBJ1-1,TRBV2,13,-,-,TGTGCCAGCAGTGAGACGGGGAACACTGAAGCTTTCTTT,CASSETGNTEAFF
TRBJ2-7,TRBV2,11,-,-,TGTGCCAGCAGATCGGGGGCCGAGCAGTACTTC,CASRSGAEQYF
TRBJ2-2,TRBV29-1,16,-,-,TGCAGCGTTGCGGATCCCTTGGGGCTAGCCGTCGGGGAGCAGTTTTTT,CSVADPLGLAVGEQFF
TRBJ2-7,TRBV19,12,-,-,TGTGCCAGTAGTGGGACGGGCTACGAGCAGTACTTC,CASSGTGYEQYF
TRBJ2-3,TRBV5-6,14,many,TRBD1,TGTGCCAGCAGCCCGGGACAGTACACAGATACGCAGTATTTT,CASSPGQYTDTQYF
TRBJ2-7,TRBV5-1,14,many,-,TGCGCCAGCAGCTTGCAAGGCAGTACCTACGAGCAGTACTTC,CASSLQGSTYEQYF
TRBJ1-6,TRBV10-3,18,-,TRBD1,TGTGCCATCAGTCCCGGGACAGCCTCTAGGGCCTATAATTCACCCCTCCACTTT,CAISPGTASRAYNSPLHF
TRBJ2-5,TRBV7-3,9,-,-,TGTGCCAGCAGCCCCGCCCAGTACTTC,CASSPAQYF
TRBJ1-1,TRBV9,15,-,-,TGTGCCAGCAGCGTAGACTGGGCAGGGAACACTGAAGCTTTCTTT,CASSVDWAGNTEAFF
TRBJ1-2,TRBV29-1,12,many,-,TGCAGCGTTGGTGTGGGGACCTATGGCTACACCTTC,CSVGVGTYGYTF
TRBJ2-7,TRBV7-8,14,few,TRBD2,TGTGCCAGCAGCCCACTAGCGGGGGCGTTCGAGCAGTACTTC,CASSPLAGAFEQYF
TRBJ2-5,TRBV20-1,14,many,-,TGCAGTGCTAGAGATAGGTGGGGCCAAGAGACCCAGTACTTC,CSARDRWGQETQYF